This TCR beta chain was documented in a study of blood T cell repertoires in COVID-19. Method: immunoSEQ multiplex PCR; TCRdb's copy keeps in-frame clones and lacks some. Here the sample spans fewer than 350,000 clones, just over 90% being singletons. Per the germline V gene, CDR1 is SGHTS and CDR2 is YDEGEE. The CDR3 runs 15 residues. With 8 bases clipped from V and 4 bases from J, the junction kept 11 bases outside the gene matches. The genes are TRBV5-8 and TRBJ2-3; the match to TRBD2 covers 9 bases. The clonotype originates from a woman aged 40 to 50 with acute COVID-19. The sequencing sample was made of PBMCs or T cells enriched from blood (not recorded which). CDR3 sequence reads: CASTELVAGADTQYF. Here the CDR3 DNA reads TGTGCCAGTACGGAATTGGTAGCGGGAGCAGATACGCAGTATTTT.